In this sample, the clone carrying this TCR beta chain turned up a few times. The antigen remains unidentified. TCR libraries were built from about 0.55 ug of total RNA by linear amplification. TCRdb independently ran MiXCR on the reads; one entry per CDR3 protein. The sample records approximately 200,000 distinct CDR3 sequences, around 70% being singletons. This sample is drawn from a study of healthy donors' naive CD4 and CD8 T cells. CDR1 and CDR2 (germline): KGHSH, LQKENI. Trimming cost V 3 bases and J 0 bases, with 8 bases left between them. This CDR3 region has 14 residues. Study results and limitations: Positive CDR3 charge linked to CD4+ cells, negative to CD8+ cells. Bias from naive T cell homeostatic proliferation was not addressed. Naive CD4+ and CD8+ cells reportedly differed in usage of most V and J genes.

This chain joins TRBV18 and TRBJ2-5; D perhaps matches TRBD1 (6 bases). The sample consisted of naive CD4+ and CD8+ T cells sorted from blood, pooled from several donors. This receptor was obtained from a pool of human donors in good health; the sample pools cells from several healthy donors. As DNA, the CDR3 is TGTGCCAGCTCACCGAGACAGGACCAAGAGACCCAGTACTTC. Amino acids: CASSPRQDQETQYF.